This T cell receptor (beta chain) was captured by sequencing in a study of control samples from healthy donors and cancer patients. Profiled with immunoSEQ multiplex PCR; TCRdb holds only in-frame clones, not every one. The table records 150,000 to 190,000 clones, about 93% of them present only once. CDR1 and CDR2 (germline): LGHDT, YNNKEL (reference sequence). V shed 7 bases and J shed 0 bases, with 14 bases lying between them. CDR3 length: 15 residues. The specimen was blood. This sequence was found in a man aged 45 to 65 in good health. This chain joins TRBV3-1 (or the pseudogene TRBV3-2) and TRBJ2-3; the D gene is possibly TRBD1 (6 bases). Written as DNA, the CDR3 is TGTGCCAGCACCCACAGGGCCGGGAGCACAGATACGCAGTATTTT. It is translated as CASTHRAGSTDTQYF.